This T cell receptor (beta chain) was retrieved from a study of post-analysis software for immune sequencing data. Study-wide points: Several TRBV segments were more frequent in patients than controls; TRBV5-6, TRBV5-1 and TRBV20-1 belonged to this group.

In regard to this clonotype: The antigen is undetermined.

Trimming pared 1 base from V and 4 bases from J, leaving 16 bases between. This CDR3 has 16 amino acids. Looked up from germline, CDR1 is MNHEY and CDR2 is SVGAGI. Researchers reported that TCR beta cDNA libraries carried unique molecular identifiers. T cells, about 0.85 to 11 million of them, yielded some 500,000 cDNA molecules. TCRdb ran MiXCR on the PCR reads and lists one entry per CDR3 protein. The sample lists around 500,000 distinct CDR3 sequences, around a third occurring once. Material: blood. The chain uses TRBV6-5 and TRBJ2-5, with D perhaps being TRBD1 or TRBD2 (5 bases each). The receptor's source is a girl younger than 18 with multiple sclerosis. The CDR3 is CASSYLKGIGGETQYF. The CDR3 nucleotides read TGTGCCAGCAGTTACTTAAAGGGGATTGGGGGAGAGACCCAGTACTTC.